This T cell receptor (beta chain) emerged from a study of identical twins. Per germline, CDR1 SQVTM and CDR2 ANQGSEA. V lost 8 bases and J 4 bases, leaving 12 bases between the germline ends. This CDR3 has 11 residues. This clonotype was counted a few times. TCRdb fed the 5' RACE reads into MiXCR, producing one record per CDR3 protein. The sample has about 530,000 distinct CDR3 sequences; around 15% are singletons. The sample was also linked to a second study, of yellow fever vaccine responses in identical twins.

The chain couples TRBV29-1 to TRBJ2-7, with a possible D match to TRBD2 (5 bases). What was sequenced was CD4+ T cells sorted from blood. The clonotype was recovered from a woman aged 18 to 35 in good health. CDR3 sequence (DNA): TGCAGCTTCGGAGAGGGTTACGAGCAGTACTTC. Protein product: CSFGEGYEQYF.